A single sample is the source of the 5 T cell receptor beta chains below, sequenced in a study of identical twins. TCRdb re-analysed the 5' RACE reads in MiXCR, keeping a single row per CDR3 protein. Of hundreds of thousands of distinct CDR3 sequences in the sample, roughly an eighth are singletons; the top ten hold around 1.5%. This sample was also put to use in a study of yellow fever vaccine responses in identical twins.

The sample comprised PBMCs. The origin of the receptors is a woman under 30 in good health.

CDR3 DNA: TGTGCCAGCAGTTACAAGACTAGCGGGGGGTTTTACGAGCAGTACGTC. Translated: CASSYKTSGGFYEQYV. The chain links TRBV6-2 or TRBV6-3 to TRBJ2-7, with 13 nucleotides matching TRBD2. Unmatched junction bases numbered 5, after V lost 2 bases and J lost 4 bases. Germline CDR1 MNHEY, CDR2 SVGEGT. The CDR3 is made up of 16 amino acids.

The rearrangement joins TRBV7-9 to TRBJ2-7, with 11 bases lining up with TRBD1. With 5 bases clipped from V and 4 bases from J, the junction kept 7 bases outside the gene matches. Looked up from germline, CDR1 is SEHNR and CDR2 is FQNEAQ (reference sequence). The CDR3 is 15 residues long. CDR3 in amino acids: CASSPWTGGVYEQYF. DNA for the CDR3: TGTGCCAGCAGCCCCTGGACAGGGGGCGTATACGAGCAGTACTTC.

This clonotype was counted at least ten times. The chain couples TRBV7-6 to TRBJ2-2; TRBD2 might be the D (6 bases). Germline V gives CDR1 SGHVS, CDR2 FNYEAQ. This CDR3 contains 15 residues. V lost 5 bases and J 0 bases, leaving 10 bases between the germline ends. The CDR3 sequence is CASSRGLTNTGELFF. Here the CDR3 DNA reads TGTGCCAGCAGCAGGGGACTGACGAACACCGGGGAGCTGTTTTTT. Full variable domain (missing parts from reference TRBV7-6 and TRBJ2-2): GAGVSQSPRYKVTKRGQDVALRCDPISGHVSLYWYRQALGQGPEFLTYFNYEAQQDKSGLPNDRFSAERPEGSISTLTIQRTEQRDSAMYRCASSRGLTNTGELFFGEGSRLTVL.

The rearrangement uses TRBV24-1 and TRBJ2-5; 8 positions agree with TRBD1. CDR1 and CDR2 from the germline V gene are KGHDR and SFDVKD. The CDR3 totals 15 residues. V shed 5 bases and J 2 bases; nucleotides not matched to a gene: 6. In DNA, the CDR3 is TGTGCCACCAGTGGTCGAAGGGACAGGCAAGAGACCCAGTACTTC. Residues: CATSGRRDRQETQYF.

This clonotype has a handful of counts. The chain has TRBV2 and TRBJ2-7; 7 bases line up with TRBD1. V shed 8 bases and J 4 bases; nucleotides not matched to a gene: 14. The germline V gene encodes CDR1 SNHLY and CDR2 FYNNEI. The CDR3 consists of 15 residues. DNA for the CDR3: TGTGCCAGCGTTCCTTTTGGGGACAGTGCTTACGAGCAGTACTTC. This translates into CASVPFGDSAYEQYF. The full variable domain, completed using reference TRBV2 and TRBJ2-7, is EPEVTQTPSHQVTQMGQEVILRCVPISNHLYFYWYRQILGQKVEFLVSFYNNEISEKSEIFDDQFSVERPDGSNFTLKIRSTKLEDSAMYFCASVPFGDSAYEQYFGPGTRLTVT.